This TCR beta chain comes out of a study of post-analysis software for immune sequencing data. Overall study results and limits: A significant reduction in normalized Chao1 diversity was observed in multiple sclerosis patients versus controls. Patients carried roughly 5 TRBV segments more frequently than controls did, and TRBV5-6, TRBV5-1 and TRBV20-1 were among them.

Carried by the TCR beta cDNA libraries were unique molecular identifiers. Out of roughly 1 to 10 million T cells, some 480,000 cDNA molecules were generated. TCRdb re-derived calls from the PCR reads in MiXCR, one entry per CDR3 protein. The sample includes approximately 730,000 distinct CDR3 sequences, 25% to 30% of them seen just once. With respect to this clonotype: What it binds is unknown.

The CDR3 covers 16 residues. The V end lost 2 bases, the J end lost 2 bases, and 10 bases lay between the germline ends. From germline, CDR1 is MNHNS and CDR2 SASEGT. The V and J genes are TRBV6-1 and TRBJ2-6; D might be TRBD1 or TRBD2, each matching 5 bases. The specimen sequenced was blood. This TCR was sampled from a girl under 18 with multiple sclerosis. Here the CDR3 DNA reads TGTGCCAGCAGTGAATTTGGGGGAACTGGGGCCAACGTCCTGACTTTC. It codes for CASSEFGGTGANVLTF.